Listed below are T cell receptor beta chains from one sample, sequenced in a study of identical twins. TCRdb fed the 5' RACE reads into MiXCR, producing one record per CDR3 protein. The sample comprises roughly 150,000 distinct CDR3 sequences, approximately 3.5% of which are singletons, and around 8% rests with the top ten. Specimen: memory T cells sorted from blood. The source is a man aged 18 to 29 in good health. Each CDR3 is given with its conserved first and last residue. Fields, in order: clone size, V gene, D gene, J gene, CDR3 protein, CDR3 DNA. A D gene is named only where the DNA matches it firmly. Size is stated as once, few, many, or a class for an expanded clone.

clone_size: many; v_call: TRBV29-1; d_call: TRBD1; j_call: TRBJ1-1; cdr3_aa: CSVGVTGGLNTEAFF; cdr3_nt: TGCAGCGTTGGAGTGACAGGGGGGTTGAACACTGAAGCTTTCTTT
clone_size: many; v_call: TRBV5-1; d_call: TRBD1; j_call: TRBJ2-7; cdr3_aa: CASSRTGSYEQYF; cdr3_nt: TGCGCCAGCTCCCGGACAGGCTCCTACGAGCAGTACTTC
clone_size: many; v_call: TRBV19; d_call: NA; j_call: TRBJ2-1; cdr3_aa: CASSPTPSNERFF; cdr3_nt: TGTGCCAGTAGTCCCACCCCAAGCAATGAGCGGTTCTTC
clone_size: many; v_call: TRBV9; d_call: NA; j_call: TRBJ2-3; cdr3_aa: CASSVARPGDTQYF; cdr3_nt: TGTGCCAGCAGCGTAGCCAGGCCCGGAGATACGCAGTATTTT
clone_size: many; v_call: TRBV20-1; d_call: TRBD1; j_call: TRBJ1-6; cdr3_aa: CSARESRGTDNSPLHF; cdr3_nt: TGCAGTGCTAGAGAGTCGAGGGGGACAGATAATTCACCCCTCCACTTT
clone_size: many; v_call: TRBV12-3/TRBV12-4; d_call: NA; j_call: TRBJ1-5; cdr3_aa: CASSLSENQPQHF; cdr3_nt: TGTGCCAGCAGTTTATCAGAAAATCAGCCCCAGCATTTT
clone_size: many; v_call: TRBV4-1; d_call: NA; j_call: TRBJ2-6; cdr3_aa: CASSPEGAGANVLTF; cdr3_nt: TGCGCCAGCAGCCCCGAGGGGGCTGGGGCCAACGTCCTGACTTTC
clone_size: many; v_call: TRBV12-3/TRBV12-4; d_call: NA; j_call: TRBJ2-1; cdr3_aa: CASSLMRGPYNEQFF; cdr3_nt: TGTGCCAGCAGTTTAATGAGAGGACCCTACAATGAGCAGTTCTTC
clone_size: many; v_call: TRBV20-1; d_call: NA; j_call: TRBJ1-6; cdr3_aa: CSADPGLRNSPLHF; cdr3_nt: TGCAGTGCTGATCCGGGATTAAGAAATTCACCCCTCCACTTT
clone_size: many; v_call: TRBV5-5; d_call: NA; j_call: TRBJ2-7; cdr3_aa: CASSLLQSVGWYEQYF; cdr3_nt: TGTGCCAGCAGCCTACTGCAATCGGTGGGATGGTACGAGCAGTACTTC
clone_size: many; v_call: TRBV6-2/TRBV6-3; d_call: NA; j_call: TRBJ2-1; cdr3_aa: CASSPRGPGNEQFF; cdr3_nt: TGTGCCAGCAGCCCGCGGGGACCAGGCAATGAGCAGTTCTTC
clone_size: many; v_call: TRBV29-1; d_call: TRBD1; j_call: TRBJ2-3; cdr3_aa: CSVTGARTDTQYF; cdr3_nt: TGCAGCGTCACAGGGGCAAGGACAGATACGCAGTATTTT
clone_size: many; v_call: TRBV7-2; d_call: NA; j_call: TRBJ2-7; cdr3_aa: CASSPNTYEQYF; cdr3_nt: TGTGCCAGCAGCCCGAACACCTACGAGCAGTACTTC
clone_size: many; v_call: TRBV4-2; d_call: TRBD1; j_call: TRBJ1-5; cdr3_aa: CASSVQGTNQPQHF; cdr3_nt: TGTGCCAGCAGCGTACAGGGGACCAATCAGCCCCAGCATTTT
clone_size: few; v_call: TRBV11-2; d_call: TRBD2; j_call: TRBJ2-1; cdr3_aa: CASSSRGGTSGRNEQFF; cdr3_nt: TGTGCCAGCAGCTCCCGGGGGGGGACTAGCGGCCGCAATGAGCAGTTCTTC
clone_size: many; v_call: TRBV7-2; d_call: NA; j_call: TRBJ1-2; cdr3_aa: CASSRDNYGYTF; cdr3_nt: TGTGCCAGCAGCCGGGATAACTATGGCTACACCTTC
clone_size: many; v_call: TRBV3-1; d_call: NA; j_call: TRBJ2-3; cdr3_aa: CASSQQGIDTQYF; cdr3_nt: TGTGCCAGCAGCCAACAGGGTATAGATACGCAGTATTTT
clone_size: many; v_call: TRBV4-2; d_call: NA; j_call: TRBJ1-2; cdr3_aa: CASSPVGGRANYGYTF; cdr3_nt: TGTGCCAGCAGCCCAGTTGGGGGCAGGGCTAACTATGGCTACACCTTC
clone_size: many; v_call: TRBV20-1; d_call: NA; j_call: TRBJ1-5; cdr3_aa: CSARDITAGSNQPQHF; cdr3_nt: TGCAGTGCTAGAGATATAACCGCTGGGTCGAATCAGCCCCAGCATTTT
clone_size: many; v_call: TRBV5-6; d_call: TRBD1; j_call: TRBJ2-3; cdr3_aa: CASSFTTGTGFPDTQYF; cdr3_nt: TGTGCCAGCAGCTTCACCACCGGGACAGGGTTTCCAGATACGCAGTATTTT
clone_size: many; v_call: TRBV7-3; d_call: TRBD2; j_call: TRBJ2-1; cdr3_aa: CASSRDGASGGNEQFF; cdr3_nt: TGTGCCAGCAGCCGCGACGGGGCTAGCGGCGGCAATGAGCAGTTCTTC
clone_size: many; v_call: TRBV7-2; d_call: TRBD2; j_call: TRBJ2-1; cdr3_aa: CASSSRWTSGDNEQFF; cdr3_nt: TGTGCCAGCAGCTCCCGATGGACTAGCGGCGACAATGAGCAGTTCTTC
clone_size: many; v_call: TRBV3-1; d_call: NA; j_call: TRBJ1-2; cdr3_aa: CASSLNPGGTGGYTF; cdr3_nt: TGTGCCAGCAGCCTAAATCCCGGGGGAACGGGAGGCTACACCTTC
clone_size: many; v_call: TRBV5-1; d_call: TRBD1; j_call: TRBJ1-5; cdr3_aa: CASSSGTGNQPQHF; cdr3_nt: TGCGCCAGCAGCTCCGGGACAGGTAATCAGCCCCAGCATTTT
clone_size: many; v_call: TRBV6-1; d_call: NA; j_call: TRBJ2-7; cdr3_aa: CASSRTAVYTYEQYF; cdr3_nt: TGTGCCAGCAGCCGGACAGCCGTATATACCTACGAGCAGTACTTC